This T cell receptor beta chain comes out of a study of beta chain features in type 1 diabetes. CDR1 and CDR2 from the germline V gene are GTSNPN and SVGIG (reference sequence). The length of the CDR3 is 12 residues. Trimming pared 3 bases from V and 8 bases from J, leaving 13 bases between. Expressed TCRB transcripts were sequenced because the entire RNA isolate underwent reverse transcription. TCRdb keeps only in-frame clones here, not all; method: immunoSEQ multiplex PCR. Of 120,000 to 150,000 clones listed, more than 9% are singletons. In regard to this clone: Its antigen is as yet unknown.

Broader study findings: Using cDNA template may skew counts toward highly expressing activated cells. More deletions and fewer insertions at VDJ junctions were found in patients with type 1 diabetes. The study found moderately but significantly shorter TCRB CDR3s in all four CD4+ subsets of Type 1 diabetes patients. Patients' naive, central memory and regulatory TCRB repertoires appeared more alike than those of healthy donors.

The chain employs TRBV30 and TRBJ1-2; possible D gene TRBD1, 5 bases. The sequenced sample consisted of naive CD4+ T cells from blood. This receptor was obtained from a young man in good health. The CDR3 is CAWSADSYGYTF. CDR3 in DNA: TGTGCCTGGAGCGCCGACAGTTACGGCTACACCTTC. The variable domain in full, completed from reference TRBV30 and TRBJ1-2, reads SQTIHQWPATLVQPVGSPLSLECTVEGTSNPNLYWYRQAAGRGLQLLFYSVGIGQISSEVPQNLSASRPQDRQFILSSKKLLLSDSGFYLCAWSADSYGYTFGSGTRLTVV.